The sequence of this T cell receptor beta chain was determined in a study of cytomegalovirus exposure and HLA in healthy donors. A word on this clone: What it recognizes is unknown.

Whole-study findings and limits: A list of about 180 TCR beta chains associated with cytomegalovirus was given. Using the classifier, cytomegalovirus status was reportedly diagnosed with high specificity and sensitivity.

Some clones are missing from TCRdb's copy, which holds only in-frame ones; the method was immunoSEQ multiplex PCR. This table has about 120,000 clones, 70% to 90% appearing once. The origin of this receptor is a man aged 18 to 30 in good health and CMV-seropositive. The sample taken for sequencing was PBMCs.

This CDR3 reads CASSEIGGTGNYGYTF. The DNA of the CDR3 is TGTGCCAGCAGTGAAATAGGCGGGACAGGCAACTATGGCTACACCTTC. This rearrangement joins TRBV2 to TRBJ1-2; 8 bases fit TRBD1. Trimming cost V 2 bases and J 2 bases; bases outside gene matches: 7. This CDR3 region has 16 residues. Germline lookup yields CDR1 SNHLY and CDR2 FYNNEI. The full variable domain, its missing parts supplied by reference TRBV2 and TRBJ1-2, is EPEVTQTPSHQVTQMGQEVILRCVPISNHLYFYWYRQILGQKVEFLVSFYNNEISEKSEIFDDQFSVERPDGSNFTLKIRSTKLEDSAMYFCASSEIGGTGNYGYTFGSGTRLTVV.